Included here is one T cell receptor beta chain sequence, with context. Its specificity is unknown. V lost 1 base to trimming and J lost 4 bases, with 2 bases between them. The germline gives CDR1 SGHDT, CDR2 YYEEEE. The CDR3 is 11 residues long. This sample was taken from a study of OX40 agonist ivuxolimab in advanced cancers. Regarding the study as a whole: Clones of CD4+ and CD8+ blood T cells grew by week 6 at doses of 0.1 to 3.0 mg/kg.

Patients had blood sampled at baseline and again on cycle 4 day 1 and cycle 7 day 1. The table came from immunoSEQ multiplex PCR; TCRdb's copy has only in-frame clones and leaves some out. The sample consists of roughly 70,000 clones, 65% to 90% of them appearing once. V and J are TRBV5-6 and TRBJ2-5; D is uncertain. The clonotype comes from an adult with an advanced solid tumor such as melanoma, head and neck, liver or kidney cancer. Source: CD4+ or CD8+ T cells sorted from blood, taken in a trial of the OX40 agonist ivuxolimab. CDR3 DNA sequence: TGTGCCAGCAGCTTGACAGAGACCCAGTACTTC. Amino acids: CASSLTETQYF.